This passage covers 8 T cell receptor beta chains from one sample sequenced in a study of blood T cell repertoires in COVID-19. The data were produced by immunoSEQ multiplex PCR, yet TCRdb's version contains in-frame clones alone and is incomplete. The table lists about 310,000 clones, 85% to 90% of them singletons, with almost 9.5% in the top ten. Material: PBMCs or T cells enriched from blood (not recorded which). These receptors originate from a woman younger than 45 who had recovered from COVID-19.

V is TRBV7-9 and J is TRBJ2-7; 11 nucleotides match TRBD2. The CDR3 covers 13 residues. In germline, CDR1 is SEHNR, CDR2 FQNEAQ (reference sequence). Germline trimming cut 8 bases from V and 4 bases from J; bases unmatched to any gene: 4. CDR3 protein: CASRLAGGYEQYF. Written as DNA, the CDR3 is TGTGCCAGCCGTCTAGCGGGAGGTTACGAGCAGTACTTC.

The rearrangement links TRBV3-1 (or the pseudogene TRBV3-2) to TRBJ2-5; 13 bases fit TRBD2. V lost 4 bases to trimming and J lost 5 bases; unmatched junction nucleotides: 4. Germline CDR1 is LGHDT and CDR2 is YNNKEL (reference sequence). This CDR3 is 15 amino acids long. The DNA of the CDR3 is TGTGCCAGCAGCCCTGGACTAGCGGGAGTCGAGACCCAGTACTTC. This encodes CASSPGLAGVETQYF.

This chain connects TRBV30 to TRBJ2-7; unclear D gene. Trimming took off 1 base at V and 5 bases at J, with 6 bases between the two ends. Germline V lookup: CDR1 GTSNPN, CDR2 SVGIG (reference sequence). This CDR3 is 11 amino acids long. DNA of the CDR3: TGTGCCTGGAGTGCCTTTAACGAGCAGTACTTC. Translation gives CAWSAFNEQYF.

This chain connects TRBV5-1 to TRBJ2-5; D is uncertain. CDR1 and CDR2 from the germline V gene are SGHRS and YFSETQ. V was shortened by 0 bases and J by 4 bases, with 4 bases between the two germline ends. The CDR3 runs 12 residues. CDR3 residues: CASSLVVETQYF. Written as DNA, the CDR3 is TGCGCCAGCAGCTTGGTCGTAGAGACCCAGTACTTC.

V is TRBV5-1 and J is TRBJ2-3; D call uncertain. This CDR3 has 15 amino acids. Trimming left V 0 bases short and J 0 bases short, with 8 bases between. Germline V gene lookup returns CDR1 SGHRS and CDR2 YFSETQ. Here the CDR3 reads CASSLAGYSTDTQYF. In nucleotides, the CDR3 is TGCGCCAGCAGCTTGGCCGGGTACAGCACAGATACGCAGTATTTT.

The rearrangement links TRBV9 to TRBJ2-3, with 11 bases that match TRBD2. The V and J ends lost 3 bases and 5 bases, in that order; junction bases with no gene match: 17. Germline V gives CDR1 SGDLS, CDR2 YYNGEE. This CDR3 contains 19 residues. The CDR3 here is CASSGSTSGKTFAGDTQYF. The CDR3 region has the DNA TGTGCCAGCAGCGGATCGACTAGCGGGAAGACATTCGCTGGAGATACGCAGTATTTT.

The V and J genes are TRBV5-1 and TRBJ1-2; D is perhaps TRBD1 (6 bases). The V gene lost 4 bases and the J gene lost 8 bases, with 15 bases spanning the gap. Germline-derived CDR1 and CDR2 are SGHRS and YFSETQ. This CDR3 region has 13 residues. CDR3 sequence: CASSLQNREGYTF. The CDR3 DNA reads TGCGCCAGCAGCCTACAGAACAGGGAAGGCTACACCTTC.

This chain links TRBV18 with TRBJ2-3, with TRBD2 matching 9 bases. Trimming removed 8 bases from V and 4 bases from J; junction bases left unmatched: 13. Germline V gene data show CDR1 as KGHSH and CDR2 as LQKENI. The CDR3 length is 16 residues. The CDR3 nucleotides are TGTGCCAGCCGGACCTCTAGCGGGAAAACCTCAGATACGCAGTATTTT. It codes for CASRTSSGKTSDTQYF.